This TCR beta chain was observed in a study of tumor-infiltrating lymphocytes in primary liver carcinoma. To note about this clonotype: What it binds is not known.

General observations from the study: Between tumor regions, pairs overlapped more than tumor-adjacent and tumor-blood pairs did. It was in tumors, not blood, that the top-250-clone fraction was significantly higher (p = 0.039).

Researchers drew blood RNA from unsorted whole blood and extracted germline DNA as well. In advance of surgery, roughly 4.4 milliliters of peripheral blood were collected. The germline CDR1 and CDR2 sequences are MNHNY and SVGAGI (reference sequence). V lost 4 bases, J lost 7 bases, and 23 bases lay in between. The CDR3 has 17 amino acids. Researchers generated TCR beta cDNA from about 460 ng of total RNA, relying on a constant-region primer. Libraries for TCR beta were built through three nested multiplex PCR rounds, which together made up a slightly modified ARM-PCR procedure. Rounds one and two of PCR, each of about 10 cycles, were primed with TRBV1-TRBV30 forward primers and a C-beta reverse primer. TCRdb re-called the multiplex PCR reads with MiXCR, one entry per CDR3 protein. The profile shows 300,000 to 400,000 distinct CDR3 sequences, around 60% of them singletons.

Sequencing was done on a sample of peripheral blood. The chain is built from TRBV6-6 and TRBJ1-5; D unresolved. The sequence was obtained from a man in his forties with primary liver carcinoma and hepatitis B virus infection. The DNA for the CDR3 is TGTGCCAGCAGTTCTCGGTCGGAGGAGGATGTCAACCAGCCCCAGCATTTT. It translates to CASSSRSEEDVNQPQHF.